This T cell receptor (beta chain) was identified in a study of cytomegalovirus exposure and HLA in healthy donors. About the research overall: Among the approximately 400 genotyped donors, less than 85% were placed in the Caucasian-associated ancestry cluster.

The PCR was carried out with 60 Vbeta primers and 13 Jbeta primers. Data came from immunoSEQ multiplex PCR; TCRdb stores just in-frame clones and leaves some out. The data hold some 150,000 clones, with 55% to 70% observed a single time. As for this clone: Antigen unknown.

Study results and limitations: According to the study, 160 or so TCR beta chains were cytomegalovirus-associated. Sequencing artifact likely explains a cluster of highly shared sequence variants. Associated with HLA alleles at 0.05 false discovery rate in a later analysis were 16,951 TCR beta sequences.

The TCR comes from a woman aged 55-75 years in good health and CMV-seropositive. What was sequenced was PBMCs.

In DNA, the CDR3 is TGTGCCAGCAGCCGGCCGGGCACTGAAGCTTTCTTT. This encodes CASSRPGTEAFF. The rearrangement joins TRBV27 to TRBJ1-1; no clear D. V lost 6 bases and J 4 bases, leaving 9 bases between the germline ends. CDR3 length: 12 residues. The germline CDR1 and CDR2 sequences are MNHEY and SMNVEV (reference sequence).